The sequence of this T cell receptor (beta chain) was determined in a study of Ad26.COV2.S vaccination and SARS-CoV-2 variants. Overall study results and limits: Vaccine recipients and placebo recipients showed similar non-spike TCR breadth.

The assay was immunoSEQ multiplex PCR, and TCRdb's table has in-frame clones only and misses some. The sample contains some 190,000 clones, 87% of which appear only once. In germline, CDR1 is SGHKS, CDR2 YYEKEE (reference sequence). CDR3 length equals 15 residues. Trimming at V came to 4 bases and at J to 1 base, leaving 6 bases not matched to a gene. Details on this clone: Its antigen is not known.

The V gene is TRBV5-5, the J gene TRBJ2-7; 9 bases align to TRBD1. This receptor was obtained from a human donor who had recovered from COVID-19. Sequenced material: peripheral blood, taken after recovery from COVID-19. Here the CDR3 DNA reads TGTGCCAGCAGCCGGGGACAGGGTTTTTCCTACGAGCAGTACTTC. Protein: CASSRGQGFSYEQYF.